The entry that follows covers one T cell receptor (beta chain) sequence. Its matching antigen is unknown. 13 Jbeta primers and 60 Vbeta primers were used for the PCR. The assay was immunoSEQ multiplex PCR, and TCRdb's table has in-frame clones only and misses some. This sample has about 200,000 clones; 80% to 90% occur once, and the top ten carry less than 0.35%. The data derive from a study of cytomegalovirus exposure and HLA in healthy donors. Overall study findings and caveats: There were several of the most significant clusters that appeared linked to common viral pathogens in a later analysis. As a later analysis revealed, most CMV-associated TCR beta chains appeared HLA-restricted.

The CDR3 totals 17 residues. V lost 1 base to trimming and J lost 3 bases; unmatched junction nucleotides: 5. Germline CDR1 is MGHRA and CDR2 is YSYEKL. Sequenced: PBMCs. This clonotype was obtained from a woman aged 25 to 45 in good health and CMV-seronegative. This rearrangement joins TRBV4-1 to TRBJ2-3; TRBD2 aligns across 12 bases. The DNA for the CDR3 is TGCGCCAGCAGCCAAGGACTAGCGGGAGTTTTGACAGATACGCAGTATTTT. Translating it yields CASSQGLAGVLTDTQYF.